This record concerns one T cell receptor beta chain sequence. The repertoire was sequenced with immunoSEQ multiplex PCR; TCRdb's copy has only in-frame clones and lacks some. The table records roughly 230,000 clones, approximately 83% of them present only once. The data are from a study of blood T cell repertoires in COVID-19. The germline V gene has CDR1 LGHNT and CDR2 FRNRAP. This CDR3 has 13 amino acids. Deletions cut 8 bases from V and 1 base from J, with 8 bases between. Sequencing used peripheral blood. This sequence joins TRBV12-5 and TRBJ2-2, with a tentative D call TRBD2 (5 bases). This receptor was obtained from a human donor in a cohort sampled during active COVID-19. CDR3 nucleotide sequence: TGTGCTAGTAGCGGACGGAACACCGGGGAGCTGTTTTTT. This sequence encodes CASSGRNTGELFF.